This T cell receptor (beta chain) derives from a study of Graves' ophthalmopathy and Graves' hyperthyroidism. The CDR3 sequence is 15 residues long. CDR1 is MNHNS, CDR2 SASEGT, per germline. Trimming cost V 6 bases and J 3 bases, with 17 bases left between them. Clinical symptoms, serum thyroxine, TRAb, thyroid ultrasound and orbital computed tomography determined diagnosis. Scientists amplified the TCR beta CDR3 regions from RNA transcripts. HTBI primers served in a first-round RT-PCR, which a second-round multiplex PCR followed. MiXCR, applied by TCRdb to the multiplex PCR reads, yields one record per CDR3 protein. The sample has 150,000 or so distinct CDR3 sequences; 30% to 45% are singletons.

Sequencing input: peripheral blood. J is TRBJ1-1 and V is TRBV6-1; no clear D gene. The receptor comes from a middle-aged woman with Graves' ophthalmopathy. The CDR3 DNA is TGTGCCAGCAGCCCCTTGGACGGAAAAGACACTGAAGCTTTCTTT. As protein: CASSPLDGKDTEAFF.